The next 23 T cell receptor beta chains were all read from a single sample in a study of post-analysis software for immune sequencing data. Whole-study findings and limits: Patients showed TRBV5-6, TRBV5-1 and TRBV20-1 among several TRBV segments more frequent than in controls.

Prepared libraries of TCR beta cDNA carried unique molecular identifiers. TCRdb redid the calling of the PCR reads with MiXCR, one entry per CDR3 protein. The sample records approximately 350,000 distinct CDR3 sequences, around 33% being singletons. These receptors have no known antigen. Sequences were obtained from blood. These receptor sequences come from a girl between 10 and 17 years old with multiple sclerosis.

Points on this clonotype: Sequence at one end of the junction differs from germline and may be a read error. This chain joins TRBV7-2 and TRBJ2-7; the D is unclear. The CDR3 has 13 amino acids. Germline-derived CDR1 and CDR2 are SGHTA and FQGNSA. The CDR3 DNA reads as TGTGCCGGCAGCTTAGAGGCGAACTACGAGCAGTACTTC. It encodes CAGSLEANYEQYF.

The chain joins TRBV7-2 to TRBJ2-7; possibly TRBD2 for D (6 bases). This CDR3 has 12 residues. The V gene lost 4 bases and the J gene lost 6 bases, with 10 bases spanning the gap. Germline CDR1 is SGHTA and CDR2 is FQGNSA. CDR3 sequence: CASSSGGGEQYF. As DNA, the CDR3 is TGTGCCAGCAGCTCCGGGGGAGGCGAGCAGTACTTC. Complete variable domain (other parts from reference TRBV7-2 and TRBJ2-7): GAGVSQSPSNKVTEKGKDVELRCDPISGHTALYWYRQSLGQGLEFLIYFQGNSAPDKSGLPSDRFSAERTGGSVSTLTIQRTQQEDSAVYLCASSSGGGEQYFGPGTRLTVT.

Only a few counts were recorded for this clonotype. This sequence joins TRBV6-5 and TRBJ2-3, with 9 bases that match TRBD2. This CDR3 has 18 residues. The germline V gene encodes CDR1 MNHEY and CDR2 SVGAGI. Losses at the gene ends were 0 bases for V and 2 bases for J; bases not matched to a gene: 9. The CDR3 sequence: CASSYSKTSGRITDTQYF. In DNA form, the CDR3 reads TGTGCCAGCAGTTACTCGAAGACTAGCGGACGGATCACAGATACGCAGTATTTT.

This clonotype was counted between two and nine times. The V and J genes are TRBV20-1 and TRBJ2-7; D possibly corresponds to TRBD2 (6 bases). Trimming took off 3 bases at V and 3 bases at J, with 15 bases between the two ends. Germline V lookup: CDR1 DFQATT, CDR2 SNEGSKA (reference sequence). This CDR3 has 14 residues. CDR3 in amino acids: CSASVTGSRYEQYF. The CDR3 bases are TGCAGTGCTAGCGTTACCGGGAGCCGCTACGAGCAGTACTTC.

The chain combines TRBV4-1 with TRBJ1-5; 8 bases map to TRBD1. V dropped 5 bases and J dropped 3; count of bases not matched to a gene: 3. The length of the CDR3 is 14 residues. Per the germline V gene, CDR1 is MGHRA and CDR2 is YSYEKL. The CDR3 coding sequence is TGCGCCAGCAGCACGGGACAGGACAATCAGCCCCAGCATTTT. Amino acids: CASSTGQDNQPQHF.

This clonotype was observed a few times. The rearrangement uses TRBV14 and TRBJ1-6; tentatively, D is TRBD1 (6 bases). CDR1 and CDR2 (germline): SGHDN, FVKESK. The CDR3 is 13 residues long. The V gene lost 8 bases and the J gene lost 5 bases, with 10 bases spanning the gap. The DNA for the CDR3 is TGTGCCAGCCGACAGGTCGATAATTCACCCCTCCACTTT. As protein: CASRQVDNSPLHF. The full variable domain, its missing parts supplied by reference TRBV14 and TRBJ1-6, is EAGVTQFPSHSVIEKGQTVTLRCDPISGHDNLYWYRRVMGKEIKFLLHFVKESKQDESGMPNNRFLAERTGGTYSTLKVQPAELEDSGVYFCASRQVDNSPLHFGNGTRLTVT.

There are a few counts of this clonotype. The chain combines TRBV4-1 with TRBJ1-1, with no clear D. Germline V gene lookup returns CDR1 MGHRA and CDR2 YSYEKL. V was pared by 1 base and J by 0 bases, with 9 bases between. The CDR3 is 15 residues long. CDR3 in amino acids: CASSQGPLLNTEAFF. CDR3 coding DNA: TGCGCCAGCAGCCAAGGGCCGCTTCTGAACACTGAAGCTTTCTTT.

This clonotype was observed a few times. The CDR3 region is CASSYSWAYEQYF. The CDR3 DNA follows: TGTGCCAGCAGTTACTCGTGGGCCTACGAGCAGTACTTC. This rearrangement joins TRBV6-5 to TRBJ2-7; D not certain. Trimming cost V 0 bases and J 2 bases, with 5 bases left between them. CDR3 length equals 13 residues. The V gene's germline CDR1 is MNHEY and CDR2 SVGAGI.

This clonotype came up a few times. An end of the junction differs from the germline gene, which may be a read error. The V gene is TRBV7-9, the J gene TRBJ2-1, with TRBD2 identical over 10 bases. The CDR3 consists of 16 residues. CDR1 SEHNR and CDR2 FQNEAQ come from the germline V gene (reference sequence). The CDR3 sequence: CASSLGLASSYNEQFF. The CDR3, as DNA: TGTGCTAGCAGCTTGGGACTAGCGAGCTCCTACAATGAGCAGTTCTTC.

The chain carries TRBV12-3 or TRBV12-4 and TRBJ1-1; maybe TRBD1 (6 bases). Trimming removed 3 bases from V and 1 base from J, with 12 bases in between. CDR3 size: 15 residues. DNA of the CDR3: TGTGCCAGCAGTTTGTATGGGACAAAGAACACTGAAGCTTTCTTT. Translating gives CASSLYGTKNTEAFF.

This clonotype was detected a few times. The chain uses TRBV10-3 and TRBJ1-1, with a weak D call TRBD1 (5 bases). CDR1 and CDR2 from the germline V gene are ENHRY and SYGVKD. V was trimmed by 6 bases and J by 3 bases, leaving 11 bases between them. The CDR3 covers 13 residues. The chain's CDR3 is CAISGTVYTEAFF. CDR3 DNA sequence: TGTGCCATCAGCGGGACGGTATACACTGAAGCTTTCTTT.

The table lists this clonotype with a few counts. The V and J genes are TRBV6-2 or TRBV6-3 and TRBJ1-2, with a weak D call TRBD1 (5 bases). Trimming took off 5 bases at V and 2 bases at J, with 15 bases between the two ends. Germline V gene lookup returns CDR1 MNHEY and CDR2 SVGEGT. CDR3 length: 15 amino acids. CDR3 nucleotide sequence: TGTGCCAGCAGTCCCCGGGACGGAAGAAACTATGGCTACACCTTC. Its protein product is CASSPRDGRNYGYTF.

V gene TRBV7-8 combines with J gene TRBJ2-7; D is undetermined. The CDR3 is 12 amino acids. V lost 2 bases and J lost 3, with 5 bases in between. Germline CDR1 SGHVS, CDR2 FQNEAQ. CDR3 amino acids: CASSLKRYEQYF. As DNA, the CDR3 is TGTGCCAGCAGCTTAAAGCGCTACGAGCAGTACTTC.

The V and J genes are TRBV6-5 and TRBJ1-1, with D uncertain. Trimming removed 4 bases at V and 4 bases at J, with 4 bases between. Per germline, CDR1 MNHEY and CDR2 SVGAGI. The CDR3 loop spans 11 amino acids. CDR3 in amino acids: CASSSFTEAFF. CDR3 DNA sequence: TGTGCCAGCAGTTCCTTCACTGAAGCTTTCTTT.

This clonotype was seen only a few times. The CDR3 spells CASSTPGLAGDNEQFF. CDR3 bases: TGCGCCAGCAGCACCCCGGGACTAGCGGGGGACAATGAGCAGTTCTTC. J is TRBJ2-1 and V is TRBV4-1; TRBD2 agrees at 14 bases. Germline V gene lookup returns CDR1 MGHRA and CDR2 YSYEKL. The CDR3 has 16 residues. Germline trimming cut 5 bases from V and 5 bases from J; bases unmatched to any gene: 5.

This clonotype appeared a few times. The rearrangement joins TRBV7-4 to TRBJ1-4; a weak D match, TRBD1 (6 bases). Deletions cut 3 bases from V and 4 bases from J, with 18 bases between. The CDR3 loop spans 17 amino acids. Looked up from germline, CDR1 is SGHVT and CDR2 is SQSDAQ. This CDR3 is CASSLGDLTGHNEKLFF. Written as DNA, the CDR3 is TGTGCCAGCAGCTTGGGGGATCTGACAGGACATAATGAAAAACTGTTTTTT. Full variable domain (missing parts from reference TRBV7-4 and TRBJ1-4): GAGVSQSPRYKVAKRGRDVALRCDSISGHVTLYWYRQTLGQGSEVLTYSQSDAQRDKSGRPSGRFSAERPERSVSTLKIQRTEQGDSAVYLCASSLGDLTGHNEKLFFGSGTQLSVL.

Written as DNA, the CDR3 is TGTGCCAGCAGTTACTTTAGCGGGGCCTACGAGCAGTACTTC. It is translated as CASSYFSGAYEQYF. The chain has TRBV6-5 and TRBJ2-7, with 8 bases matching TRBD2. The J segment lost 2 bases and the V segment lost 1 base, leaving 1 base of the junction unmatched. The CDR3 has 14 amino acids. The germline gives CDR1 MNHEY, CDR2 SVGAGI.

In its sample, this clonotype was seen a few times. DNA for the CDR3: TGTGCCAGCAGCTTAGATCCATTCCAGGACTATTCTGGGGAGCTGTTTTTT. Translating gives CASSLDPFQDYSGELFF. V gene TRBV11-2 combines with J gene TRBJ2-2; possibly TRBD2 for D (6 bases). The CDR3 is made up of 17 amino acids. In germline, CDR1 is SGHAT, CDR2 FQNNGV. Trimming removed 0 bases at V and 8 bases at J, with 19 bases between.

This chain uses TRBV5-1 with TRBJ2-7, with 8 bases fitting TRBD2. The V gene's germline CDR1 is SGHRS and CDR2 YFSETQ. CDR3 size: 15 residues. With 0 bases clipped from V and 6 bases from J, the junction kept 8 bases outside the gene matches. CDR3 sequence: CASSLDSQRGSEQYF. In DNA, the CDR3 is TGCGCCAGCAGCTTGGATTCTCAGCGGGGGAGCGAGCAGTACTTC.

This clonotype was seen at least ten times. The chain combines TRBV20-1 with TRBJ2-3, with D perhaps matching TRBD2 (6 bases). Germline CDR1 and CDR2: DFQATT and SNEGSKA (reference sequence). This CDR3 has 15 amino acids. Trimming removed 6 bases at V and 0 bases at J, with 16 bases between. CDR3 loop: CSAPMGGTSTDTQYF. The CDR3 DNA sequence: TGCAGTGCCCCTATGGGGGGAACTAGCACAGATACGCAGTATTTT.

CDR3 sequence (DNA): TGTGCCAGCAGTGAAGCGGAGCAGGGGAATTCACCCCTCCACTTT. The encoded protein is CASSEAEQGNSPLHF. The chain carries TRBV6-1 and TRBJ1-6; a weak D match, TRBD1 (6 bases). Between the trimmed V and J ends, which lost 0 bases and 7 bases, there was a span of 10 bases. The CDR3 contains 15 residues. In germline, CDR1 is MNHNS, CDR2 SASEGT.

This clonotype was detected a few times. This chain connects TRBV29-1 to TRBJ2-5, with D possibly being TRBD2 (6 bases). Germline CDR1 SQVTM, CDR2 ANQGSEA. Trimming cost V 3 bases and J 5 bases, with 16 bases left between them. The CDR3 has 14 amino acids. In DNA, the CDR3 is TGCAGCGTTGATTTGCAGGGAGGAGCGGAGACCCAGTACTTC. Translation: CSVDLQGGAETQYF.

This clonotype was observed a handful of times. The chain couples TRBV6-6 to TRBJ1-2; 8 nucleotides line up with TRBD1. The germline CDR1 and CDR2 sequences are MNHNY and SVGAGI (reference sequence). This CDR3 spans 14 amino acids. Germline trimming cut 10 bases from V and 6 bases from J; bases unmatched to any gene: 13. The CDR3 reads CATGRGDRRDGYTF. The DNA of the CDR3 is TGTGCCACGGGTCGGGGGGACAGGCGTGATGGCTACACCTTC.